The T cell receptor (beta chain) under discussion was sequenced for a study of OX40 agonist ivuxolimab in advanced cancers. Sequencing used immunoSEQ multiplex PCR; TCRdb keeps in-frame clones, though not all of them. This table holds about 32,000 clones, 88% found once. Regarding this clone: What it binds is unknown.

General observations from the study: The expanded peripheral T cells' antigen specificity was not determined. Relative to CD4+, CD8+ T cells held more expanded clones on average.

Trimming removed 2 bases at V and 5 bases at J, with 16 bases between. Germline V gives CDR1 MDHEN, CDR2 SYDVKM. The CDR3 length is 16 residues. The specimen was CD4+ or CD8+ T cells sorted from blood, collected in a trial of the OX40 agonist ivuxolimab. The receptor comes from an adult with an advanced solid tumor such as melanoma, head and neck, liver or kidney cancer. The chain couples TRBV28 to TRBJ2-1; a possible D gene is TRBD1 (6 bases). CDR3 nucleotide sequence: TGTGCCAGCAGTTTACCCGAGGGGGAACCAAACAATGAGCAGTTCTTC. Its protein is CASSLPEGEPNNEQFF.